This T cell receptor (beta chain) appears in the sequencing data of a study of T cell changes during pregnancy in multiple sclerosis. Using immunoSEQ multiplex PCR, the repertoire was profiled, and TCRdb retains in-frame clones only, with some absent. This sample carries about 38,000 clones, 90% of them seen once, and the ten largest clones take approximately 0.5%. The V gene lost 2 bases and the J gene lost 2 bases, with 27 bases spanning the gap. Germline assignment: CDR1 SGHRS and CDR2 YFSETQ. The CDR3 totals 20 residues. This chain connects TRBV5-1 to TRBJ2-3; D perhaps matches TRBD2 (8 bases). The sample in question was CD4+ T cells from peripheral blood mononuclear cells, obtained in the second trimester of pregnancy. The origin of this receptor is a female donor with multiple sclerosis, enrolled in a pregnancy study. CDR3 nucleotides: TGCGCCAGCAGCTTCCAGAATCTAGCGGGTCTAGGGGGCCCCACAGATACGCAGTATTTT. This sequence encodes CASSFQNLAGLGGPTDTQYF.